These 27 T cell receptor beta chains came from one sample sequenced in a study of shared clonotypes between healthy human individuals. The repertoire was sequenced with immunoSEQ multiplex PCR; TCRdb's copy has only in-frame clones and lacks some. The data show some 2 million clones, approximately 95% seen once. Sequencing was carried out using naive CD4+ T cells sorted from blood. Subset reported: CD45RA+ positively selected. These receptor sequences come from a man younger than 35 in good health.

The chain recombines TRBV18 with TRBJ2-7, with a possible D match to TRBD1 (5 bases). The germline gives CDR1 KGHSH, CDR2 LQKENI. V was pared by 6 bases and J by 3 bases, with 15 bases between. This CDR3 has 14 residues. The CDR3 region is CASSKQGAGYEQYF. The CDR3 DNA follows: TGTGCCAGCTCCAAACAAGGGGCTGGCTACGAGCAGTACTTC.

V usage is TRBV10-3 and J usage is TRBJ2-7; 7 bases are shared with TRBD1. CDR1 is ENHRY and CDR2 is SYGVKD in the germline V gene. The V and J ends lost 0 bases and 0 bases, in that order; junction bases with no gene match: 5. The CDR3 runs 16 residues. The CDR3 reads CAISESTGPGSYEQYF. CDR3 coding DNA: TGTGCCATCAGTGAGTCGACAGGGCCCGGCTCCTACGAGCAGTACTTC.

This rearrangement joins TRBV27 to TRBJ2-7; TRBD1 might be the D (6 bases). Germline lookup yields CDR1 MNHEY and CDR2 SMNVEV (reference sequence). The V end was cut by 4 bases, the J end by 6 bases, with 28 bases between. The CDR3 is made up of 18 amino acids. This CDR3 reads CASSSPLRSTTGIGEQYF. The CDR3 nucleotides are TGTGCCAGCAGTTCTCCACTCCGGTCTACCACAGGGATCGGCGAGCAGTACTTC.

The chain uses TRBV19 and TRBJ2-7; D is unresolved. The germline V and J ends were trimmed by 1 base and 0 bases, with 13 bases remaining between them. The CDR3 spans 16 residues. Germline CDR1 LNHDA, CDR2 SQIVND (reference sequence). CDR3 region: CASSIALGSLSYEQYF. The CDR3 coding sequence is TGTGCCAGTAGTATAGCCCTAGGCAGCCTCTCCTACGAGCAGTACTTC.

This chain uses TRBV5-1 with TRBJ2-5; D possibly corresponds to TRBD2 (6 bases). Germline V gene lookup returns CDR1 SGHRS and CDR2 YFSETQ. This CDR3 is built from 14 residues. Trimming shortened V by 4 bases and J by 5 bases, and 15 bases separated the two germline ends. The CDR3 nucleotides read TGCGCCAGCAGCGAAGGAGGGTTAGGGGAGACCCAGTACTTC. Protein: CASSEGGLGETQYF.

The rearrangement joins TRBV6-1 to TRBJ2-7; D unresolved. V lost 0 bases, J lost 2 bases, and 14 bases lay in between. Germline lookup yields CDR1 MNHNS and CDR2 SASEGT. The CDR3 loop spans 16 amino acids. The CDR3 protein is CASSEALLRPTYEQYF. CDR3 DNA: TGTGCCAGCAGTGAAGCGCTTCTGAGACCGACCTACGAGCAGTACTTC.

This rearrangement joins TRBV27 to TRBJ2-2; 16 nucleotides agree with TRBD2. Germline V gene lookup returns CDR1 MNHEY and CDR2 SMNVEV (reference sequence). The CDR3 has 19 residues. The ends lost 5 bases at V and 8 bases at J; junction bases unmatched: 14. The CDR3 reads CASSLRGTSGRVKKGELFF. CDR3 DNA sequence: TGTGCCAGCAGTCTAAGGGGGACTAGCGGGAGGGTGAAAAAGGGGGAGCTGTTTTTT.

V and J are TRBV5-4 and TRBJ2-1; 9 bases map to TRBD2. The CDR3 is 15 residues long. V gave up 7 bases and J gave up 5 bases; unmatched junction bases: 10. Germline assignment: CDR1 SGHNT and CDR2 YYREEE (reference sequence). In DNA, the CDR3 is TGTGCCAGCCTAAACTTCGCGGGAGGGCACAATGAGCAGTTCTTC. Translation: CASLNFAGGHNEQFF. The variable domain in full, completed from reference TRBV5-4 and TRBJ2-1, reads ETGVTQSPTHLIKTRGQQVTLRCSSQSGHNTVSWYQQALGQGPQFIFQYYREEENGRGNFPPRFSGLQFPNYSSELNVNALELDDSALYLCASLNFAGGHNEQFFGPGTRLTVL.

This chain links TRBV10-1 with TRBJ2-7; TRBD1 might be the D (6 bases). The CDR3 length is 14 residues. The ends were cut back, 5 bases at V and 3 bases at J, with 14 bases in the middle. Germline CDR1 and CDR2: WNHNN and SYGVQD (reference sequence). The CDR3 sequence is CASSPGERFYEQYF. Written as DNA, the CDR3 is TGCGCCAGCAGTCCAGGGGAACGATTCTACGAGCAGTACTTC.

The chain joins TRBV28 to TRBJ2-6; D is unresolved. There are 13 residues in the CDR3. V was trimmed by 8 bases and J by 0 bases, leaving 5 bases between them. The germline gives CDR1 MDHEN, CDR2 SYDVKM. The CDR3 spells CASWTSGANVLTF. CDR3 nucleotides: TGTGCCAGCTGGACCTCTGGGGCCAACGTCCTGACTTTC.

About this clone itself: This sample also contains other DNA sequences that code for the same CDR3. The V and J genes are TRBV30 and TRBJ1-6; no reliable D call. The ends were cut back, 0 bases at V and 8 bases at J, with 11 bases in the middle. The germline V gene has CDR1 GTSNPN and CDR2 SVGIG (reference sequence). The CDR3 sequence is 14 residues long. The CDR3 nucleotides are TGTGCCTGGAGTGTTCGCCGTTCGGATTCACCCCTCCACTTT. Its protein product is CAWSVRRSDSPLHF.

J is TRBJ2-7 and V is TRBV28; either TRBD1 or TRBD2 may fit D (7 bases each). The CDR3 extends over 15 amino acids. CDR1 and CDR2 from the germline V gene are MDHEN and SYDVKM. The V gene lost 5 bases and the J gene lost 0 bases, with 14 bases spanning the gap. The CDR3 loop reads CASSPRGGPSYEQYF. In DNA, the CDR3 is TGTGCCAGCAGTCCCAGGGGGGGCCCCTCCTACGAGCAGTACTTC.

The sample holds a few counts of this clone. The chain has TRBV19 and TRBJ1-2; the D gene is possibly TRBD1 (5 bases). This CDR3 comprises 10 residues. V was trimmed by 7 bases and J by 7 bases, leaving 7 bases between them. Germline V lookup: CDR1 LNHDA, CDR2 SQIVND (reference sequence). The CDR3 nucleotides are TGTGCCAGTATGGGACCTGGCTACACCTTC. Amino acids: CASMGPGYTF.

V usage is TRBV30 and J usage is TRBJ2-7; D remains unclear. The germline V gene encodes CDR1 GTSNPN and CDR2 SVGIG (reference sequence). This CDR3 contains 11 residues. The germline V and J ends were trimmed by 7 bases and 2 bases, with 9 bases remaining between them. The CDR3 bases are TGTGCCTTGACCGACCCCTACGAGCAGTACTTC. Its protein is CALTDPYEQYF.

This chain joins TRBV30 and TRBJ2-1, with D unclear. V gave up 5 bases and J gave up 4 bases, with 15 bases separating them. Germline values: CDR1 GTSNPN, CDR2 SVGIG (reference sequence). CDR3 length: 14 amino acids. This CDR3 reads CAWPKTLLYNEQFF. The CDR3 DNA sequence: TGTGCCTGGCCGAAGACCCTGCTGTACAATGAGCAGTTCTTC.

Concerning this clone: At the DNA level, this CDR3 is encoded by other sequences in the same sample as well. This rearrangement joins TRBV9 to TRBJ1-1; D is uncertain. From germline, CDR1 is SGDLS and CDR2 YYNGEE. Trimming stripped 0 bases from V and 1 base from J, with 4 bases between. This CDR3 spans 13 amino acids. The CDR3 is CASSVAANTEAFF. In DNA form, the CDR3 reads TGTGCCAGCAGCGTAGCAGCGAACACTGAAGCTTTCTTT.

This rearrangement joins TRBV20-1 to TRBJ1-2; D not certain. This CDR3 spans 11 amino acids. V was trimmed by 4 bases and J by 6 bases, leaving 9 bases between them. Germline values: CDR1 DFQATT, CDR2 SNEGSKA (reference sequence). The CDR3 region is CSATNSDGYTF. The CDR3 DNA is TGCAGTGCTACAAACTCAGATGGCTACACCTTC.

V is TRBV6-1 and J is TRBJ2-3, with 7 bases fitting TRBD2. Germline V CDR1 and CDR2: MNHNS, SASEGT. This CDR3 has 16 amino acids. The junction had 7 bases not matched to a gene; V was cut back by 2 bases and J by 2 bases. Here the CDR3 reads CASSESPGRPTDTQYF. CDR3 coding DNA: TGTGCCAGCAGTGAAAGTCCCGGGAGGCCCACAGATACGCAGTATTTT.

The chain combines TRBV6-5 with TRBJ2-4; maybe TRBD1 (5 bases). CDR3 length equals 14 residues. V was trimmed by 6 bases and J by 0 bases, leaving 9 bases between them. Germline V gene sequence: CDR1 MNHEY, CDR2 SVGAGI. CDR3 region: CASSRRVAKNIQYF. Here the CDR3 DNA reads TGTGCCAGCAGCCGCAGGGTAGCCAAAAACATTCAGTACTTC.

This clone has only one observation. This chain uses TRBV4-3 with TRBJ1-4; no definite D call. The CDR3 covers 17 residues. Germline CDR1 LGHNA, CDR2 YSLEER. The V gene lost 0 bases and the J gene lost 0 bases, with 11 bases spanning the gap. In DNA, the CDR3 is TGCGCCAGCAGCCAAGATTGGGCTATTGCAACTAATGAAAAACTGTTTTTT. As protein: CASSQDWAIATNEKLFF.

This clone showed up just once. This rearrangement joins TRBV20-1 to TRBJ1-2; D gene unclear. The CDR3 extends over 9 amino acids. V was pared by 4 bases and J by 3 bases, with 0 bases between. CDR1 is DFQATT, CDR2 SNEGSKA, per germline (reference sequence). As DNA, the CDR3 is TGCAGTGCTAACTATGGCTACACCTTC. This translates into CSANYGYTF.

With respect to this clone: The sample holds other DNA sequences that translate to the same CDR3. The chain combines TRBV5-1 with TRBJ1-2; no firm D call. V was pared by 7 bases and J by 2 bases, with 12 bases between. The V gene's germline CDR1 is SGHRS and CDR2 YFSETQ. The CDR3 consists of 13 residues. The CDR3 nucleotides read TGCGCCAGCTCTTTAGCAGGAAACTATGGCTACACCTTC. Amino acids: CASSLAGNYGYTF.

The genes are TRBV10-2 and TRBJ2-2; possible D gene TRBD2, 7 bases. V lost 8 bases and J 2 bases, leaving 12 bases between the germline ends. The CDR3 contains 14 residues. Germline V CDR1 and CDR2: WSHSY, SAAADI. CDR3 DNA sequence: TGCGCCAGCGGGGGGGCAGTAAACACCGGGGAGCTGTTTTTT. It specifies CASGGAVNTGELFF.

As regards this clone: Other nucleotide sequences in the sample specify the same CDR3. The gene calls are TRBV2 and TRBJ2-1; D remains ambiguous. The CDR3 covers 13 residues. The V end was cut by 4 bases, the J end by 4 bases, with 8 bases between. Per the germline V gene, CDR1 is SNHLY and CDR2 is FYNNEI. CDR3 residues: CASSGLGYNEQFF. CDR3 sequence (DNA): TGTGCCAGCAGTGGGTTAGGGTACAATGAGCAGTTCTTC.

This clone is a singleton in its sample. The CDR3 protein is CASSLEFGAFF. The DNA of the CDR3 is TGTGCCAGCAGCCTGGAGTTTGGAGCTTTCTTT. The chain carries TRBV28 and TRBJ1-1; D is ambiguous. This CDR3 is 11 amino acids long. Looked up from germline, CDR1 is MDHEN and CDR2 is SYDVKM. The V and J ends lost 6 bases and 10 bases respectively, with 12 bases between them.

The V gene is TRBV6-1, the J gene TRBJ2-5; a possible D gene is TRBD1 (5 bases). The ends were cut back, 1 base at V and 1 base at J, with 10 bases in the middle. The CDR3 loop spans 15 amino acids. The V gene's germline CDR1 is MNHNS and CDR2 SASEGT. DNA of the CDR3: TGTGCCAGCAGTGAAGGGCAGGGTGTCCAAGAGACCCAGTACTTC. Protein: CASSEGQGVQETQYF.

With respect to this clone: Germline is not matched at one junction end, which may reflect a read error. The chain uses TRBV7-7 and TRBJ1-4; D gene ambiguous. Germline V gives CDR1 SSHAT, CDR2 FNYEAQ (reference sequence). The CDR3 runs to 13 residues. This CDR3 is CASSLGIGEKLFF. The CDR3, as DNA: TGTGCTAGCAGCCTAGGGATTGGCGAAAAACTGTTTTTT.